The 16 T cell receptor beta chains reported below all come from one sample, sequenced in a study of T cells in women clearing cervical HPV infection. Libraries were prepared by immunoSEQ multiplex PCR; TCRdb keeps only in-frame clonotypes and omits some of them. This sample's table has around 29,000 clones. Material for sequencing was blood buffy coat. The origin of the receptors is a woman between 18 and 70 years old with a cervical HPV16 infection that either progressed to CIN3+ or cleared (not recorded which).

Worth noting for this clone: The CDR3 end falls 3 residues outside the read, so it is completed with the germline J gene. This chain connects TRBV20-1 to TRBJ1-2; 9 bases agree with TRBD1. Germline CDR1 is DFQATT and CDR2 is SNEGSKA (reference sequence). This CDR3 has 13 residues. V was clipped by 5 bases and J by 2 bases; unmatched bases: 3. The CDR3 bases that were read are TGCAGTGCTCCGACAGGGGGAAACTATGGC. Amino acids: CSAPTGGNYG. The complete CDR3 sequence is CSAPTGGNYGYTF.

As to this clone: At one boundary the junction diverges from the germline segment, which might be a read error. The CDR3 end is not reached by the read, which stops 3 residues before it; the germline J gene fills it in. The rearrangement joins TRBV5-1 to TRBJ2-2; a possible D gene is TRBD2 (6 bases). This CDR3 spans 12 amino acids. Germline CDR1 and CDR2: SGHRS and YFSETQ. The chain's CDR3 is CASSVGTGGLFF. The DNA read from the CDR3 is TGCGCCAGCAGTGTGGGGACCGGGGGG.

To note about this clone: The CDR3 end falls 3 residues outside the read, so it is completed with the germline J gene. V is TRBV7-8 and J is TRBJ2-3; TRBD2 matches at 8 bases. The CDR3 runs to 14 residues. Germline assignment: CDR1 SGHVS and CDR2 FQNEAQ. J gave up 2 bases and V 11 bases, and 9 bases lay outside the gene matches. The CDR3 sequence: CAVSGLAFTDTQYF. CDR3 DNA (partial): TGTGCCGTCTCCGGACTAGCCTTCACAGATACG. Based on the CDR3 plus reference TRBV7-8 and TRBJ2-3, the full variable domain is GAGVSQSPRYKVAKRGQDVALRCDPISGHVSLFWYQQALGQGPEFLTYFQNEAQLDKSGLPSDRFFAERPEGSVSTLKIQRTQQEDSAVYLCAVSGLAFTDTQYFGPGTRLTVL.

As concerns this clone: The read halts 3 residues ahead of the CDR3 end, with the missing end drawn from the germline J gene. The chain recombines TRBV7-7 with TRBJ2-2; D is unclear. Per the germline V gene, CDR1 is SSHAT and CDR2 is FNYEAQ (reference sequence). Trimming removed 5 bases at V and 7 bases at J, with 8 bases between. This CDR3 region has 12 residues. CDR3 DNA (partial): TGTGCCAGCAGCCGCCTAAGCGGGGAG. Translated: CASSRLSGE. The full CDR3 is CASSRLSGELFF.

As for this clone: The read halts 3 residues ahead of the CDR3 end, with the missing end drawn from the germline J gene. The rearrangement uses TRBV27 and TRBJ2-1, with 9 bases lining up with TRBD1. J gave up 7 bases and V 4 bases, and 14 bases lay outside the gene matches. This CDR3 is 17 amino acids long. In germline, CDR1 is MNHEY, CDR2 SMNVEV (reference sequence). The CDR3 bases that were read are TGTGCCAGCAGTTCCTCCTGGGACAGGGTCGTGTGGAATGAG. Encoded protein: CASSSSWDRVVWNE. In full, the CDR3 is CASSSSWDRVVWNEQFF.

As regards this clone: The CDR3 end lies 3 residues beyond the end of the read and is filled in from the germline J gene. This chain uses TRBV13 with TRBJ2-2, with 9 bases identical to TRBD2. The CDR3 covers 15 residues. Germline V gives CDR1 PRHDT, CDR2 FYEKMQ (reference sequence). J lost 6 bases, V lost 4 bases, and 6 bases had no gene match. CDR3 amino acids: CASSSGLATAGELFF. CDR3 bases read: TGTGCCAGCAGCTCGGGACTAGCAACAGCCGGGGAG.

About this clone itself: The CDR3 is cut off 3 residues early in the read; its end comes from the germline J gene. The rearrangement links TRBV5-8 to TRBJ1-2; 7 bases are a match to TRBD1. The CDR3 is 14 amino acids. CDR1 is SGHTS and CDR2 is YDEGEE in the germline V gene. J was trimmed by 3 bases and V by 3 bases; bases with no gene match: 5. CDR3 DNA, as far as it was read: TGTGCCAGCAGCTCAAGGGGGCGCGACTATGGC. Protein sequence: CASSSRGRDYG. The full CDR3 sequence reads CASSSRGRDYGYTF.

A remark on this clone: Read coverage stops 3 residues before the CDR3 terminus; the germline J gene supplies the remainder. The genes are TRBV7-9 and TRBJ2-4; 7 bases align to TRBD1. Per the germline V gene, CDR1 is SEHNR and CDR2 is FQNEAQ (reference sequence). The CDR3 spans 14 residues. The part of the CDR3 DNA that was read is TGTGCCAGCAGCTCGACAGGGAGTGTATATGGT. It codes for CASSSTGSVYG. The whole CDR3 reads CASSSTGSVYGQYF.

Concerning this clone itself: Coverage ceases 3 residues before the CDR3 finishes, and the germline J gene fills in the end. The rearrangement joins TRBV20-1 to TRBJ2-7; D possibly corresponds to TRBD2 (6 bases). Germline CDR1 reads DFQATT; CDR2 reads SNEGSKA (reference sequence). Trimming pared 6 bases from V and 0 bases from J, leaving 15 bases between. This CDR3 contains 14 residues. The CDR3 region is CSAPRGSGSYEQYF. The part of the CDR3 DNA that was read is TGCAGTGCGCCCCGGGGTAGCGGCTCCTACGAG.

As regards this clone: The observed sequence ends 3 residues before the CDR3 terminus, with the missing tail filled in from the germline J gene. The chain recombines TRBV7-9 with TRBJ2-5; weak D call: TRBD1 (6 bases). Per germline, CDR1 SEHNR and CDR2 FQNEAQ (reference sequence). Between the trimmed V and J ends, which lost 5 bases and 2 bases, there was a span of 15 bases. The CDR3 consists of 15 residues. The CDR3 spells CASSVRDTPQETQYF. The CDR3 DNA, read in part, is TGTGCCAGCAGCGTTCGGGACACACCACAAGAGACC.

With regard to this clone: The read terminates 3 residues before the CDR3 end, so the remaining end is supplied by the germline J gene. V is TRBV6-2 or TRBV6-3 and J is TRBJ2-3; the D gene is possibly TRBD2 (7 bases). V lost 0 bases and J 4 bases, leaving 8 bases between the germline ends. Germline V gene sequence: CDR1 MNHEY, CDR2 SVGEGT. This CDR3 is 14 amino acids long. CDR3 bases read: TGTGCCAGCAGTTACTCAGGGGGGGCAGATACG. Translating gives CASSYSGGADT. The full CDR3 reads CASSYSGGADTQYF.

The DNA read from the CDR3 is TGTGCCAGCAGTTGGACTAGCGGGGGTACCGGGGAG. This translates into CASSWTSGGTGE. The full CDR3 protein is CASSWTSGGTGELFF. The V call is TRBV12-3 or TRBV12-4, the J call TRBJ2-2; TRBD2 agrees at 13 bases. Coverage ceases 3 residues before the CDR3 finishes, and the germline J gene fills in the end. V lost 4 bases, J lost 5 bases, and 1 base stayed unmatched. The CDR3 contains 15 residues.

Worth noting for this clone: The read is 3 residues too short to cover the CDR3 end, so that end is filled in from the germline J gene. V and J are TRBV2 and TRBJ2-5; D might be TRBD2 (5 bases). Germline lookup yields CDR1 SNHLY and CDR2 FYNNEI. The CDR3 totals 12 residues. Trimming pared 5 bases from V and 4 bases from J, leaving 8 bases between. CDR3 DNA, as far as it was read: TGTGCCAGCAGTTCCGGGGTAGAGACC. It specifies CASSSGVET. The entire CDR3 reads CASSSGVETQYF.

As concerns this clone: The CDR3 end is not reached by the read, which stops 3 residues before it; the germline J gene fills it in. The V and J genes are TRBV5-1 and TRBJ2-5, with 11 bases matching TRBD1. The J segment lost 4 bases and the V segment lost 3 bases, leaving 5 bases of the junction unmatched. Per germline, CDR1 SGHRS and CDR2 YFSETQ. The CDR3 is 15 amino acids. The part of the CDR3 DNA that was read is TGCGCCAGCAGCTGGGGGACAGGGGGTAGAGAGACC. This codes for CASSWGTGGRET. The whole CDR3 sequence is CASSWGTGGRETQYF.

Of note for this clone: Sequencing ends 3 residues short of the CDR3 end; the germline J gene provides the rest. V and J are TRBV19 and TRBJ2-5, with TRBD2 matching 11 bases. The length of the CDR3 is 16 residues. The germline gives CDR1 LNHDA, CDR2 SQIVND (reference sequence). V shed 4 bases and J 0 bases; nucleotides not matched to a gene: 4. The part of the CDR3 DNA that was read is TGTGCCAGTAGTACGGGACTAGCGGTTTACCAAGAGACC. It encodes CASSTGLAVYQET. The full CDR3 is CASSTGLAVYQETQYF.

On this clone: The read gets to within 3 residues of the CDR3 end, and the germline J gene fills in the rest. The V call is TRBV5-6, the J call TRBJ2-3, with TRBD1 as a possible D gene (6 bases). This CDR3 region has 13 residues. The ends were cut back, 4 bases at V and 3 bases at J, with 9 bases in the middle. Germline CDR1 reads SGHDT; CDR2 reads YYEEEE. The CDR3 here is CASSADRTDTQYF. CDR3 DNA, as far as it was read: TGTGCCAGCAGCGCGGACAGAACAGATACG.